This is a list of T cell receptor beta chains from one sample in a study of monozygotic twins with inflammatory bowel disease. TCRdb re-called the 5' RACE reads; every CDR3 protein appears as one record, without DNA. This sample carries 150,000 to 200,000 distinct CDR3 sequences, with roughly 7% going to the ten biggest clones. Sequencing was done on a sample of blood. The receptors were gathered from a human donor with ulcerative colitis or Crohn's disease, or a healthy co-twin of an affected twin (not recorded which). The CDR3 runs from the conserved cysteine through the conserved F or W.

v_call: TRBV6-1; j_call: TRBJ2-7; cdr3_aa: CASSISSGEAYEQYF
v_call: TRBV6-2/TRBV6-3; j_call: TRBJ2-7; cdr3_aa: CASSYSRGSAYEQYF
v_call: TRBV5-1; j_call: TRBJ2-1; cdr3_aa: CASSSYQTPTGDNEQFF
v_call: TRBV20-1; j_call: TRBJ1-6; cdr3_aa: CSARGGSSYNSPLHF
v_call: TRBV27; j_call: TRBJ1-6; cdr3_aa: CASRVRYNSPLHF
v_call: TRBV6-5; j_call: TRBJ2-1; cdr3_aa: CASSYSIRAGRPTNEQFF
v_call: TRBV7-2; j_call: TRBJ2-7; cdr3_aa: CASSFMPSYEQYF
v_call: TRBV5-4; j_call: TRBJ1-1; cdr3_aa: CASSLTGTRSNTEAFF
v_call: TRBV27; j_call: TRBJ2-3; cdr3_aa: CASSPGLAGGPGTQYF
v_call: TRBV27; j_call: TRBJ2-2; cdr3_aa: CASSGLAGTGELFF
v_call: TRBV28; j_call: TRBJ2-4; cdr3_aa: CASSPADRPIQYF
v_call: TRBV3-1; j_call: TRBJ2-2; cdr3_aa: CASCNQRNTGELFF
v_call: TRBV27; j_call: TRBJ1-5; cdr3_aa: CASRGLGQGNTVGQPQHF
v_call: TRBV20-1; j_call: TRBJ1-6; cdr3_aa: CSAYRTGGDSPLHF
v_call: TRBV3-1; j_call: TRBJ2-7; cdr3_aa: CASSQGDGNYEQYF
v_call: TRBV21-1; j_call: TRBJ2-3; cdr3_aa: CASSKGTNYTDTQYF
v_call: TRBV3-1; j_call: TRBJ2-1; cdr3_aa: CASSQGTGRNEQFF
v_call: TRBV3-1; j_call: TRBJ1-5; cdr3_aa: CASSQGGGRLYQPQHF
v_call: TRBV12-3/TRBV12-4; j_call: TRBJ1-2; cdr3_aa: CASSLMAGNYGYTF
v_call: TRBV7-2; j_call: TRBJ1-3; cdr3_aa: CASSPDFSGNTIYF
v_call: TRBV6-2/TRBV6-3; j_call: TRBJ1-2; cdr3_aa: CASSGPTGGYTF
v_call: TRBV5-6; j_call: TRBJ1-1; cdr3_aa: CASSLAMSGNKAYTEAFF
v_call: TRBV20-1; j_call: TRBJ2-7; cdr3_aa: CSARARANYEQYF
v_call: TRBV18; j_call: TRBJ1-2; cdr3_aa: CASSPERDRYTF
v_call: TRBV20-1; j_call: TRBJ1-1; cdr3_aa: CSARRATTEAFF
v_call: TRBV5-5; j_call: TRBJ2-5; cdr3_aa: CASSLIQGVETQYF
v_call: TRBV30; j_call: TRBJ1-2; cdr3_aa: CAWSPARGGYTF
v_call: TRBV29-1; j_call: TRBJ1-1; cdr3_aa: CSVVRQGGTEAFF
v_call: TRBV19; j_call: TRBJ1-2; cdr3_aa: CASSIAGTNGYTF
v_call: TRBV20-1; j_call: TRBJ2-5; cdr3_aa: CSATLLTGTVGETQYF
v_call: TRBV7-2; j_call: TRBJ1-5; cdr3_aa: CASSLEVPGPNQPQHF
v_call: TRBV30; j_call: TRBJ1-1; cdr3_aa: CAWSAGPTEAFF